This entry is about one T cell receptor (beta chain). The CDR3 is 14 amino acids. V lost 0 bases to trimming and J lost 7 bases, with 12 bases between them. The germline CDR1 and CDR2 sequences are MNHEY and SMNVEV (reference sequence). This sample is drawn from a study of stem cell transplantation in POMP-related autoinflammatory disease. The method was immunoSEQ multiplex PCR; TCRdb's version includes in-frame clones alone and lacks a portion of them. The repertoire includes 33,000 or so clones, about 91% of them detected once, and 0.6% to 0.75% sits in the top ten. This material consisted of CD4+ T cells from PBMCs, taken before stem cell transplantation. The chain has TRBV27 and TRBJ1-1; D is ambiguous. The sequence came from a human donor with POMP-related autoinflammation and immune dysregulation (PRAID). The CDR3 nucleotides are TGTGCCAGCAGTTTATCGGGCCGTAGAAATGAAGCTTTCTTT. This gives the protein CASSLSGRRNEAFF.